The 9 T cell receptor beta chains reported below all come from one sample, sequenced in a study of blood T cell repertoires in COVID-19. Produced via immunoSEQ multiplex PCR; TCRdb's table is partial and in-frame only. The table shows about 380,000 clones, with 70% to 90% occurring only once. Specimen: PBMCs or T cells enriched from blood (not recorded which). The receptors come from a young woman who had recovered from COVID-19.

The chain links TRBV5-1 to TRBJ2-7, with 7 bases identical to TRBD2. Looked up from germline, CDR1 is SGHRS and CDR2 is YFSETQ. V lost 4 bases to trimming and J lost 0 bases; unmatched junction nucleotides: 10. CDR3 length: 16 amino acids. CDR3 amino acids: CASSIVTGGFSYEQYF. The CDR3, as DNA: TGCGCCAGCAGCATCGTAACCGGGGGGTTCTCCTACGAGCAGTACTTC.

This clone was counted a single time. The chain links TRBV29-1 to TRBJ1-4, with 7 positions matching TRBD1. The CDR3 sequence is 11 residues long. Losses at the gene ends were 7 bases for V and 6 bases for J; bases not matched to a gene: 2. The germline V gene has CDR1 SQVTM and CDR2 ANQGSEA. The CDR3 here is CSATGYEKLFF. CDR3 DNA sequence: TGCAGCGCGACAGGGTATGAAAAACTGTTTTTT.

The gene calls are TRBV5-4 and TRBJ2-7, with D possibly being TRBD1 (6 bases). Germline loops: CDR1 SGHNT, CDR2 YYREEE (reference sequence). Deletions cut 3 bases from V and 1 base from J, with 14 bases between. The CDR3 is 15 amino acids. CDR3 in DNA: TGTGCCAGCAGCTCATCCGGGACATCGTCCTACGAGCAGTACTTC. Translating it yields CASSSSGTSSYEQYF.

This sequence joins TRBV5-4 and TRBJ1-6; a possible D gene is TRBD1 (5 bases). Germline assignment: CDR1 SGHNT and CDR2 YYREEE (reference sequence). This CDR3 has 12 residues. The germline V and J ends were trimmed by 4 bases and 10 bases, with 9 bases remaining between them. CDR3: CASSPQGSPLHF. The CDR3 DNA follows: TGTGCCAGCAGCCCCCAGGGATCACCCCTCCACTTT.

The chain links TRBV29-1 to TRBJ1-2, with 7 bases that match TRBD1. J was trimmed by 4 bases and V by 3 bases; bases with no gene match: 8. Germline loops: CDR1 SQVTM, CDR2 ANQGSEA. CDR3 size: 14 residues. CDR3 DNA: TGCAGCGTTGAGGGCAGGGGGTTGAGCTATGGCTACACCTTC. It specifies CSVEGRGLSYGYTF.

The V and J genes are TRBV27 and TRBJ2-5; perhaps TRBD2 as D (5 bases). The germline V and J ends were trimmed by 4 bases and 4 bases, with 16 bases remaining between them. The CDR3 consists of 15 residues. CDR1 and CDR2 from the germline V gene are MNHEY and SMNVEV (reference sequence). CDR3 nucleotides: TGTGCCAGCAGTTCAGAGCGAGGGTCTCGAGAGACCCAGTACTTC. Residues: CASSSERGSRETQYF.

The chain uses TRBV28 and TRBJ1-1, with a possible D match to TRBD1 (5 bases). The length of the CDR3 is 12 residues. Germline V gives CDR1 MDHEN, CDR2 SYDVKM. V shed 3 bases and J shed 5 bases, with 7 bases lying between them. CDR3 amino acids: CASSFQGTEAFF. The CDR3 DNA reads TGTGCCAGCAGTTTCCAGGGAACTGAAGCTTTCTTT. The whole variable domain, remainder taken from reference TRBV28 and TRBJ1-1, is DVKVTQSSRYLVKRTGEKVFLECVQDMDHENMFWYRQDPGLGLRLIYFSYDVKMKEKGDIPEGYSVSREKKERFSLILESASTNQTSMYLCASSFQGTEAFFGQGTRLTVV.

The chain uses TRBV7-2 and TRBJ1-2, with 7 bases matching TRBD1. The junction had 17 bases not matched to a gene; V was cut back by 5 bases and J by 8 bases. The germline V gene encodes CDR1 SGHTA and CDR2 FQGNSA. CDR3 length equals 16 residues. CDR3 in amino acids: CASSPQPATGTGGYTF. DNA of the CDR3: TGTGCCAGCAGCCCACAACCAGCGACAGGGACGGGCGGCTACACCTTC. The full variable domain, with the rest looked up from reference TRBV7-2 and TRBJ1-2, is GAGVSQSPSNKVTEKGKDVELRCDPISGHTALYWYRQSLGQGLEFLIYFQGNSAPDKSGLPSDRFSAERTGGSVSTLTIQRTQQEDSAVYLCASSPQPATGTGGYTFGSGTRLTVV.

The rearrangement links TRBV18 to TRBJ1-2, with unresolved D. CDR3 length: 13 residues. V was clipped by 0 bases and J by 4 bases, with 6 bases between them. Germline values: CDR1 KGHSH, CDR2 LQKENI. In nucleotides, the CDR3 is TGTGCCAGCTCACCACCATCTGTCTATGGCTACACCTTC. It yields the protein CASSPPSVYGYTF. Complete variable domain (other parts from reference TRBV18 and TRBJ1-2): NAGVMQNPRHLVRRRGQEARLRCSPMKGHSHVYWYRQLPEEGLKFMVYLQKENIIDESGMPKERFSAEFPKEGPSILRIQQVVRGDSAAYFCASSPPSVYGYTFGSGTRLTVV.